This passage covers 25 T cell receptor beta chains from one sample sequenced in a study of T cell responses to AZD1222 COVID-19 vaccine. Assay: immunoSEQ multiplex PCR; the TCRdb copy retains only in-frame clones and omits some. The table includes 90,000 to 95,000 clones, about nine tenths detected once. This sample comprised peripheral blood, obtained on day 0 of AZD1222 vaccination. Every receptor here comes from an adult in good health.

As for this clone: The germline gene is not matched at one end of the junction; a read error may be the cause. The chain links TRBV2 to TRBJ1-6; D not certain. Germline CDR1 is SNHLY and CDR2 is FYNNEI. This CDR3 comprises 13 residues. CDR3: CCVGGRGNSPLHF. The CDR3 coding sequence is TGCTGCGTTGGAGGGCGTGGTAATTCACCCCTCCACTTT.

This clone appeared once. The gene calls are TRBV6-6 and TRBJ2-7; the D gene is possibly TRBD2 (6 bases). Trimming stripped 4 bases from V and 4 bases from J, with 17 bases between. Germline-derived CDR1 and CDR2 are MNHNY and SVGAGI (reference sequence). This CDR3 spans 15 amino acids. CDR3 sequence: CASSLNRRDFYEQYF. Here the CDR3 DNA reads TGTGCCAGCAGTTTAAACCGCCGGGACTTTTACGAGCAGTACTTC.

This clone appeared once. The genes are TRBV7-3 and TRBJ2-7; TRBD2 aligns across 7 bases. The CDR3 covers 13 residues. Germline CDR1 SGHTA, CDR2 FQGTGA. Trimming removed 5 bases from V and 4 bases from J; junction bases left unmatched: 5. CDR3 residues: CASSPSGGYEQYF. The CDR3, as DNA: TGTGCCAGCAGCCCTTCGGGGGGATACGAGCAGTACTTC.

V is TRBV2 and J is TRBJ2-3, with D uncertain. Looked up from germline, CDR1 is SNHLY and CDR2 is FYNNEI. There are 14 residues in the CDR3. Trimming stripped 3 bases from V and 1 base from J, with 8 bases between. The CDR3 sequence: CASSDTYGTDTQYF. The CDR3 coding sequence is TGTGCCAGCAGTGATACCTACGGCACAGATACGCAGTATTTT.

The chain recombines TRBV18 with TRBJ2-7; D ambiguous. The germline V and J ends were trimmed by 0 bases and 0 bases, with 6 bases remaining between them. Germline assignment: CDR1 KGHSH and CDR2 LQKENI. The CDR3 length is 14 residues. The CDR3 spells CASSPPDASYEQYF. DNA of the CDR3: TGTGCCAGCTCACCACCGGACGCCTCCTACGAGCAGTACTTC.

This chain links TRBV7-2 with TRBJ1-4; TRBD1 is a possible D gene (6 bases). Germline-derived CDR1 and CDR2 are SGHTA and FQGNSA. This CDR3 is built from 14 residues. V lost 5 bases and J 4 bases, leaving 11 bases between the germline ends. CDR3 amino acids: CASSPSRGNEKLFF. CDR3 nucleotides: TGTGCCAGCAGCCCAAGCAGGGGTAATGAAAAACTGTTTTTT. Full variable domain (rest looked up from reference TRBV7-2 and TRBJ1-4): GAGVSQSPSNKVTEKGKDVELRCDPISGHTALYWYRQSLGQGLEFLIYFQGNSAPDKSGLPSDRFSAERTGGSVSTLTIQRTQQEDSAVYLCASSPSRGNEKLFFGSGTQLSVL.

This CDR3 is CASSMEDRTKQYF. Here the CDR3 DNA reads TGTGCCAGCAGTATGGAGGACAGGACCAAGCAGTACTTC. The chain is built from TRBV6-5 and TRBJ2-7, with TRBD1 matching over 7 bases. There are 13 residues in the CDR3. V shed 5 bases and J 8 bases; nucleotides not matched to a gene: 9. CDR1 and CDR2 (germline): MNHEY, SVGAGI.

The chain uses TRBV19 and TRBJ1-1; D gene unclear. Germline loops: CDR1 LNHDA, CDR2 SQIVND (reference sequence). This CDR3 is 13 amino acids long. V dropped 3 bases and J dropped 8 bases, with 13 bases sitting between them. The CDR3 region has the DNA TGTGCCAGTAGTATGTATGCCCAGGTGGAAGCTTTCTTT. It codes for CASSMYAQVEAFF.

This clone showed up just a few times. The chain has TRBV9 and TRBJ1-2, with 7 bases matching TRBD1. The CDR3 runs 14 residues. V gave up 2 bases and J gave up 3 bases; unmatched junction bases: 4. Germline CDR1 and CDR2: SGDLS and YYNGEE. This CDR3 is CASSVSGGDYGYTF. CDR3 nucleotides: TGTGCCAGCAGCGTGTCAGGGGGGGACTATGGCTACACCTTC.

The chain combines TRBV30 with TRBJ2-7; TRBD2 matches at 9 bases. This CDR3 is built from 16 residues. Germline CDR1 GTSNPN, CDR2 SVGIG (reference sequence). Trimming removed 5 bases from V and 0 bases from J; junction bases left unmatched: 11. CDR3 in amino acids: CAWSQAGGFISYEQYF. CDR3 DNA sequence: TGTGCCTGGTCCCAAGCGGGGGGCTTTATCTCCTACGAGCAGTACTTC.

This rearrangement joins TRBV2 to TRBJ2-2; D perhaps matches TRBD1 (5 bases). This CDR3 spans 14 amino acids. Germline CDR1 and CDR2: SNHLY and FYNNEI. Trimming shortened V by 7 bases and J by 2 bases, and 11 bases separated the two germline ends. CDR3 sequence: CASNVGLNTGELFF. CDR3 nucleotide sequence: TGTGCCAGCAACGTGGGGCTAAACACCGGGGAGCTGTTTTTT.

The DNA for the CDR3 is TGTGCCAGCAGCCCACCGGGGGAAAAACTGTTTTTT. Translating gives CASSPPGEKLFF. This chain joins TRBV6-6 and TRBJ1-4; D is uncertain. V gave up 6 bases and J gave up 8 bases, with 10 bases separating them. The CDR3 extends over 12 amino acids. Germline values: CDR1 MNHNY, CDR2 SVGAGI (reference sequence).

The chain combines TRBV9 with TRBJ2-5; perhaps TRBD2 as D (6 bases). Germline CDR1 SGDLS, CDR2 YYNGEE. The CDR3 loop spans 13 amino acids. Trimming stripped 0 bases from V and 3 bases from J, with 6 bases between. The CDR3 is CASSVAGEETQYF. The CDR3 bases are TGTGCCAGCAGCGTAGCGGGGGAAGAGACCCAGTACTTC.

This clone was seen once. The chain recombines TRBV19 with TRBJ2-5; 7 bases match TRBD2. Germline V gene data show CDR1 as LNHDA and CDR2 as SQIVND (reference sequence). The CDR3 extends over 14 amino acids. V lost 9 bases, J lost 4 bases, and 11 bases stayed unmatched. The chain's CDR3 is CASVDSGGRETQYF. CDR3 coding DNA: TGTGCCAGCGTAGACTCGGGGGGACGAGAGACCCAGTACTTC.

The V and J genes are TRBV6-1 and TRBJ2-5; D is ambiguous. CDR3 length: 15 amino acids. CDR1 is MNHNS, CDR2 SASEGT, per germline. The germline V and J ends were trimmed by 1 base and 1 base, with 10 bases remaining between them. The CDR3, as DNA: TGTGCCAGCAGTGAAGATTGGTGGGGCCAAGAGACCCAGTACTTC. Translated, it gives CASSEDWWGQETQYF.

The CDR3 sequence: CASSIRGSPNEKLFF. In nucleotides, the CDR3 is TGTGCCAGTAGTATACGGGGCAGCCCGAATGAAAAACTGTTTTTT. The chain has TRBV19 and TRBJ1-4; D perhaps matches TRBD1 (5 bases). The V and J ends lost 2 bases and 5 bases respectively, with 12 bases between them. Germline V gene data show CDR1 as LNHDA and CDR2 as SQIVND (reference sequence). This CDR3 has 15 amino acids.

The CDR3 DNA follows: TGTGCCAGCTCACCGCAGGGACCGGACAATCAGCCCCAGCATTTT. This encodes CASSPQGPDNQPQHF. The V call is TRBV18, the J call TRBJ1-5; D possibly corresponds to TRBD1 (5 bases). Per germline, CDR1 KGHSH and CDR2 LQKENI. Trimming took off 3 bases at V and 3 bases at J, with 12 bases between the two ends. The CDR3 consists of 15 residues. Full variable domain (rest looked up from reference TRBV18 and TRBJ1-5): NAGVMQNPRHLVRRRGQEARLRCSPMKGHSHVYWYRQLPEEGLKFMVYLQKENIIDESGMPKERFSAEFPKEGPSILRIQQVVRGDSAAYFCASSPQGPDNQPQHFGDGTRLSIL.

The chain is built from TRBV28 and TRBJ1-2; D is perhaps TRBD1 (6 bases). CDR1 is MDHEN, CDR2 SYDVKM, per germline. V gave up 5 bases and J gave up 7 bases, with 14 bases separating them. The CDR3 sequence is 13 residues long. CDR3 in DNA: TGTGCCAGCAGTATCTCAGGGGCGGTTGGCTACACCTTC. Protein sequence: CASSISGAVGYTF.

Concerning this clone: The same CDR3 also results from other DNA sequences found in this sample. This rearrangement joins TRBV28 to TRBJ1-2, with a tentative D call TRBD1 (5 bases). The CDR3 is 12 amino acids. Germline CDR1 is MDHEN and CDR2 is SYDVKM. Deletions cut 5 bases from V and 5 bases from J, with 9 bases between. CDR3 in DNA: TGTGCCAGCAGTGCCCAGGGTTATGGCTACACCTTC. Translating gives CASSAQGYGYTF.

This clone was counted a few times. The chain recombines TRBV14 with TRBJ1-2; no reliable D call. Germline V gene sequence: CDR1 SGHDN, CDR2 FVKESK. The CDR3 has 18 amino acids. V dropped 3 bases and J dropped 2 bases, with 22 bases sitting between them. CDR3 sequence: CASSHSPPGSLRNYGYTF. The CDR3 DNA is TGTGCCAGCAGCCACTCCCCACCCGGCAGTCTTAGGAACTATGGCTACACCTTC.

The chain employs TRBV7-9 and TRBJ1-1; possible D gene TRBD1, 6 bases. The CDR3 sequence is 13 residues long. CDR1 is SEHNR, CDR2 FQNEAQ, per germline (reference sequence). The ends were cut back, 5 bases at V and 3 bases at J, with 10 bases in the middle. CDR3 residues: CASSPNRDTEAFF. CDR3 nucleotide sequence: TGTGCCAGCAGCCCGAACAGGGACACTGAAGCTTTCTTT.

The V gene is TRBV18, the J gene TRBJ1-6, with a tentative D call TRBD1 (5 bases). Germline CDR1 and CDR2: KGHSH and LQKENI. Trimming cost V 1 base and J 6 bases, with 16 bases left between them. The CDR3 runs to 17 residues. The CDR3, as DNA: TGTGCCAGCTCACCACGGGGGATGGCAGGCCCTAATTCACCCCTCCACTTT. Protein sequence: CASSPRGMAGPNSPLHF.

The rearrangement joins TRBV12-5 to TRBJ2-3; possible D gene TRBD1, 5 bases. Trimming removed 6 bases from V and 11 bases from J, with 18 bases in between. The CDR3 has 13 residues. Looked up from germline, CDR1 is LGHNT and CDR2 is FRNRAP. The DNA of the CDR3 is TGTGCTAGTGGCTCGATCCCAGGGTTCGGGCAGTATTTT. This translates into CASGSIPGFGQYF.

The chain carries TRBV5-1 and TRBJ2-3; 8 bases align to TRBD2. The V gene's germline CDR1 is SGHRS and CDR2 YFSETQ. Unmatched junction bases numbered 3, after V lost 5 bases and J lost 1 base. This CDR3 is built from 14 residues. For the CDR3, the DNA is TGCGCCAGCAGTCTGACTAGCGGCACAGATACGCAGTATTTT. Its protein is CASSLTSGTDTQYF.

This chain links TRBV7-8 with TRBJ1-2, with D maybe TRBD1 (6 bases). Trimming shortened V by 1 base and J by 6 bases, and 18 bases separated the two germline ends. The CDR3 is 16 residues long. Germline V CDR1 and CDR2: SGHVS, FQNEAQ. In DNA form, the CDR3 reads TGTGCCAGCAGCTTAGAATCGGGGCAGGGGAGCGATGGCTACACCTTC. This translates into CASSLESGQGSDGYTF.